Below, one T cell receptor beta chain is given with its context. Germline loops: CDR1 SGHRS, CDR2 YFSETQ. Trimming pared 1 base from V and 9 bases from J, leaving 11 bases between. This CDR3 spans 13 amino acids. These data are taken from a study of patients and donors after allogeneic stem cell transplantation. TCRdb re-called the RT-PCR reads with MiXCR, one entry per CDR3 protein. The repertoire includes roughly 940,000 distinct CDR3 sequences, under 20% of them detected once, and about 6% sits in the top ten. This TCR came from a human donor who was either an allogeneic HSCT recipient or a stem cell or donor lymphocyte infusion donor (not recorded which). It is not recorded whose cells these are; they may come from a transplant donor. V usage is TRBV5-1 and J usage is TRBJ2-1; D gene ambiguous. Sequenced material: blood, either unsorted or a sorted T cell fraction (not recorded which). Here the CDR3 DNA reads TGCGCCAGCAGCTTGATGAGCTGGGCTGAGCAGTTCTTC. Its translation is CASSLMSWAEQFF.